This T cell receptor (beta chain) came from a study of blood T cell repertoires in COVID-19. Across the whole study: PBMCs, B-cell-depleted T cells, or T cells provided the cDNA or gDNA that made up the material.

The V gene's germline CDR1 is WNHNN and CDR2 SYGVQD (reference sequence). The CDR3 extends over 13 amino acids. Trimming removed 6 bases at V and 5 bases at J, with 13 bases between. Across about 22 US areas, participants ranged in age from about 18 to 100 years. In the original workflow: Reference gene primers were amplified, and this amplification served to estimate nucleated cell counts. Clones were read by immunoSEQ multiplex PCR, and TCRdb kept only the in-frame ones, dropping some. That table gives V, J and clone size, and the DNA gave D and trimming. The table lists about 210,000 clones, about 87% of them singletons. This clone came up once.

What was sequenced was PBMCs or T cells enriched from blood (not recorded which). The V gene is TRBV10-1, the J gene TRBJ1-1; D might be TRBD1 (6 bases). This receptor was identified in a man aged 25-45 years who had recovered from COVID-19. The CDR3 protein is CASSTGKTTEAFF. CDR3 in DNA: TGCGCCAGCAGCACAGGGAAGACTACTGAAGCTTTCTTT.